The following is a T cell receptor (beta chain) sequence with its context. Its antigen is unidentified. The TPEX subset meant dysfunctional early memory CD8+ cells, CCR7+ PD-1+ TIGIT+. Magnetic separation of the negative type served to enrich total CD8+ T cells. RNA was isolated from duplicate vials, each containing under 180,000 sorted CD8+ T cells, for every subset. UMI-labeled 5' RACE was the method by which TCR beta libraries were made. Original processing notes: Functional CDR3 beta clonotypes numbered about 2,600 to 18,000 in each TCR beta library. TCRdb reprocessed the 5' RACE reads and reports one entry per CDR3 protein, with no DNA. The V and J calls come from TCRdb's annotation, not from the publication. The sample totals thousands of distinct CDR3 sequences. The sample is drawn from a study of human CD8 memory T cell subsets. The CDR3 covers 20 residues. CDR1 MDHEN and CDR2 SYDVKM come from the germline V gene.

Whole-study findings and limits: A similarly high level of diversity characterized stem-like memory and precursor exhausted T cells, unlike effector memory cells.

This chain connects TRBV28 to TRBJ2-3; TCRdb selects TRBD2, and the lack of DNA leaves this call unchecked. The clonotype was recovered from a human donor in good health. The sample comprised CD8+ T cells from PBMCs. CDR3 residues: CASSLEASGMRTPSTDTQYF. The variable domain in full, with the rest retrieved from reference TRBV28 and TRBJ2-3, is DVKVTQSSRYLVKRTGEKVFLECVQDMDHENMFWYRQDPGLGLRLIYFSYDVKMKEKGDIPEGYSVSREKKERFSLILESASTNQTSMYLCASSLEASGMRTPSTDTQYFGPGTRLTVL.